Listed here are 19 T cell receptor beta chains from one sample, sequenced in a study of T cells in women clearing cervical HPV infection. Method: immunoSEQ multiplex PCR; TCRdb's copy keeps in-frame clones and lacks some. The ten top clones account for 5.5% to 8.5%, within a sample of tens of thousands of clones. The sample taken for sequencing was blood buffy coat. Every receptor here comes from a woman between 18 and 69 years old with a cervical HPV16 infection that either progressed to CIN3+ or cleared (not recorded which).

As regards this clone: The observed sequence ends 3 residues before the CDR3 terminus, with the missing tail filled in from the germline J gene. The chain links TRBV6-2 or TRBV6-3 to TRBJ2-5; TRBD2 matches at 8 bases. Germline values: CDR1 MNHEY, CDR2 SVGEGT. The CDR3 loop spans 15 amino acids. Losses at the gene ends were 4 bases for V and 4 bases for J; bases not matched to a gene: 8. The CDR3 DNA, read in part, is TGTGCCAGCAGTTGGAGGGGCGGGGGGTCAGAGACC. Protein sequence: CASSWRGGGSET. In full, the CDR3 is CASSWRGGGSETQYF.

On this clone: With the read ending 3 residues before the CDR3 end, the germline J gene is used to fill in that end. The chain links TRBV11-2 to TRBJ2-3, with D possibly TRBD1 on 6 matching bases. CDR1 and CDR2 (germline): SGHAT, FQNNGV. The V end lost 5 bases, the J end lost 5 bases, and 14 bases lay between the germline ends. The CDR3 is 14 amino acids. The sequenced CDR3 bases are TGTGCCAGCAGCCAACCTCGAGGGGGAGATACG. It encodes CASSQPRGGDT. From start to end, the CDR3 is CASSQPRGGDTQYF.

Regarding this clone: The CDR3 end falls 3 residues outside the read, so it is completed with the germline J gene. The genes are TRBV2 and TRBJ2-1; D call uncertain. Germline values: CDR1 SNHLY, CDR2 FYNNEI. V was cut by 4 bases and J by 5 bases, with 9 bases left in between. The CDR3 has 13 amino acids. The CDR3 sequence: CASSGGFDNEQFF. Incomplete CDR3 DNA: TGTGCCAGCAGTGGCGGCTTCGACAATGAG. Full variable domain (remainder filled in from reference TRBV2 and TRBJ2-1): EPEVTQTPSHQVTQMGQEVILRCVPISNHLYFYWYRQILGQKVEFLVSFYNNEISEKSEIFDDQFSVERPDGSNFTLKIRSTKLEDSAMYFCASSGGFDNEQFFGPGTRLTVL.

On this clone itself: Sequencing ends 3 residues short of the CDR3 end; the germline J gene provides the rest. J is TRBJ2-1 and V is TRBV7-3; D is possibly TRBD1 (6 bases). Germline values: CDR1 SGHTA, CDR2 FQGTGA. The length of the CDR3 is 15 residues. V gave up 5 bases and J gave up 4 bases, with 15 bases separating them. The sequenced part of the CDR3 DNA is TGTGCCAGCAGCCCCGTCAGGGGAAAGTACAATGAG. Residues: CASSPVRGKYNE. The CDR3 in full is CASSPVRGKYNEQFF.

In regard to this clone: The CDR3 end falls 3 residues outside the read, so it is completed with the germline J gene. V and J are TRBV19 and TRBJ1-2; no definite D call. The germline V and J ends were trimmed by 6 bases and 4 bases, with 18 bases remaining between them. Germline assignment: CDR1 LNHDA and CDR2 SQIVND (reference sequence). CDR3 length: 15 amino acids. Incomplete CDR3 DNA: TGTGCCAGTAGGCCGGAAGGCACAGTAGGCTATGGC. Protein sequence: CASRPEGTVGYG. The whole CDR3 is CASRPEGTVGYGYTF. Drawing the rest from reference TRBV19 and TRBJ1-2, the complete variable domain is DGGITQSPKYLFRKEGQNVTLSCEQNLNHDAMYWYRQDPGQGLRLIYYSQIVNDFQKGDIAEGYSVSREKKESFPLTVTSAQKNPTAFYLCASRPEGTVGYGYTFGSGTRLTVV.

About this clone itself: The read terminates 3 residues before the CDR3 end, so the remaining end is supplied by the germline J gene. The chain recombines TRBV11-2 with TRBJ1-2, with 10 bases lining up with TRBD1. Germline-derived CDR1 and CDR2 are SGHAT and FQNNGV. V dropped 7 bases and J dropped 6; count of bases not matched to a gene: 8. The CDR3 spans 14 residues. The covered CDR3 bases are TGTGCCAGCACCCTTTCGACAGGGGGCCATGGC. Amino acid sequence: CASTLSTGGHG. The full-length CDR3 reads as CASTLSTGGHGYTF.

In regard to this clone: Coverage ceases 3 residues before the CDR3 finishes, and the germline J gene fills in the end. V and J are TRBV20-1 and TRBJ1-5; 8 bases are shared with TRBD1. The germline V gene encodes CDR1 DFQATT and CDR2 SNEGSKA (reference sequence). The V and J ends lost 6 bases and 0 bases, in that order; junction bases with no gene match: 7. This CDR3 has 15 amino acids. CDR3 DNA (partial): TGCAGTGCACAAGACGGACAGGGTAGCAATCAGCCC. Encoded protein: CSAQDGQGSNQP. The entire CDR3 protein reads CSAQDGQGSNQPQHF.

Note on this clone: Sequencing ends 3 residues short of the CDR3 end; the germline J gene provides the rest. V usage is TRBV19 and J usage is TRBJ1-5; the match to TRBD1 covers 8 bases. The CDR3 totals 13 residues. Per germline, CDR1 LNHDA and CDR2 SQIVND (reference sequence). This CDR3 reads CASSISGGRPQHF. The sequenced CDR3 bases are TGTGCCAGTAGTATTTCAGGGGGCAGACCC.

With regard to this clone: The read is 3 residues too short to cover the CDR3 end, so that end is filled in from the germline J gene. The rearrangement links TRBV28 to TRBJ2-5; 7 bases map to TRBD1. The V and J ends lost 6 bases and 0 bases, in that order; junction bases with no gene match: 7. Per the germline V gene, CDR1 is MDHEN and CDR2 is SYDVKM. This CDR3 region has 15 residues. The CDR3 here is CASSAGTVYQETQYF. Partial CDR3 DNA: TGTGCCAGCAGCGCCGGGACAGTGTACCAAGAGACC.

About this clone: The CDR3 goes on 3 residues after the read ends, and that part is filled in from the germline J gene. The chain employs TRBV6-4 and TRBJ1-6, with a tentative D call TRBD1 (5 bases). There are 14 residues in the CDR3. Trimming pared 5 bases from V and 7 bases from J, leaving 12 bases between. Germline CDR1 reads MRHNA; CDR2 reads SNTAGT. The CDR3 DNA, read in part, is TGTGCCAGCAGTCGGGGGGAAGGAAATTCACCC. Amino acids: CASSRGEGNSP. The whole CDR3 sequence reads CASSRGEGNSPLHF.

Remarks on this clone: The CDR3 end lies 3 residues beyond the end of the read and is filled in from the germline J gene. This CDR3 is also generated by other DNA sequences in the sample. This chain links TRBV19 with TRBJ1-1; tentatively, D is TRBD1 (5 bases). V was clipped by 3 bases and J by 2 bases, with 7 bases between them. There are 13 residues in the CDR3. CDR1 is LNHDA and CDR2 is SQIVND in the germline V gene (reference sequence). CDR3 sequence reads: CASSIRGNTEAFF. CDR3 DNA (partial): TGTGCCAGTAGTATTAGGGGAAACACTGAA.

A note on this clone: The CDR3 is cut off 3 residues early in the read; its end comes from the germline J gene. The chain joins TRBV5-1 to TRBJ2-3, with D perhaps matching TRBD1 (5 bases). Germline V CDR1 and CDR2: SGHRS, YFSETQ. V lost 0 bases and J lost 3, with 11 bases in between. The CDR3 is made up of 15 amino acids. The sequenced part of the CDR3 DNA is TGCGCCAGCAGCTTGGAAGGGCGGACAACAGATACG. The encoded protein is CASSLEGRTTDT. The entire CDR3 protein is CASSLEGRTTDTQYF.

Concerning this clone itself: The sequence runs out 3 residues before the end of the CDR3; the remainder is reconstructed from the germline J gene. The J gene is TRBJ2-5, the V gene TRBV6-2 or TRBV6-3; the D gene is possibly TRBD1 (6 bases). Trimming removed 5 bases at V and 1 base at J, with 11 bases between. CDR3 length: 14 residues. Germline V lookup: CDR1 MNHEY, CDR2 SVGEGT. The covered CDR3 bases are TGTGCCAGCAGTCCCCGGACAGCCCAAGAGACC. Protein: CASSPRTAQET. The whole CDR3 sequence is CASSPRTAQETQYF.

CDR3: CASSYSYGTGAYNEQFF. The covered CDR3 bases are TGTGCCAGCAGTTACTCATACGGGACAGGGGCCTACAATGAG. The genes are TRBV6-2 or TRBV6-3 and TRBJ2-1, with 10 bases fitting TRBD1. Read sequence stops 3 residues before the CDR3 end, and the germline J gene provides the missing end. Germline loops: CDR1 MNHEY, CDR2 SVGEGT. This CDR3 has 17 amino acids. The ends lost 0 bases at V and 2 bases at J; junction bases unmatched: 4.

CDR3 bases read: TGTGCCAGTAGTACCCGACTAGGTCAAGAGACC. Residues: CASSTRLGQET. The entire CDR3 sequence reads CASSTRLGQETQYF. This sequence joins TRBV19 and TRBJ2-5; D perhaps matches TRBD2 (6 bases). The sequence runs out 3 residues before the end of the CDR3; the remainder is reconstructed from the germline J gene. Per germline, CDR1 LNHDA and CDR2 SQIVND (reference sequence). The CDR3 has 14 residues. Trimming left V 4 bases short and J 2 bases short, with 11 bases between.

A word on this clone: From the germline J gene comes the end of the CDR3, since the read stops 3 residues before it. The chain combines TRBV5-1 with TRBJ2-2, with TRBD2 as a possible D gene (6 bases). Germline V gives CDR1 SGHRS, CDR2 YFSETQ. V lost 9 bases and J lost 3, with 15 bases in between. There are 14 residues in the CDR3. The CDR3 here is CATDSGTDTGELFF. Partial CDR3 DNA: TGCGCCACCGACTCAGGGACTGACACCGGGGAG.

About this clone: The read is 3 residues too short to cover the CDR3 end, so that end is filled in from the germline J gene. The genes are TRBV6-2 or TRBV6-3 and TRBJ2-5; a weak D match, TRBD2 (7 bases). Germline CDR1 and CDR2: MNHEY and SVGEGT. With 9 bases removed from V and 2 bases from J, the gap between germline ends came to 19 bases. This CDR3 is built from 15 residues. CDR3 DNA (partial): TGTGCCAGTAAAACTGCGGGGGCGGTACAAGAGACC. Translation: CASKTAGAVQET. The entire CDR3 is CASKTAGAVQETQYF.

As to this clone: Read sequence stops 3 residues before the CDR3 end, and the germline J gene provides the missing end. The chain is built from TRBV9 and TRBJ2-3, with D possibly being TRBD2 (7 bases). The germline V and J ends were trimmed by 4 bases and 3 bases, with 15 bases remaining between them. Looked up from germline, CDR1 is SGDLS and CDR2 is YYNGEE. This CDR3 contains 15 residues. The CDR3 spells CASSLLGGLTDTQYF. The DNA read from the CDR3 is TGTGCCAGCAGCCTATTGGGGGGGCTAACAGATACG.

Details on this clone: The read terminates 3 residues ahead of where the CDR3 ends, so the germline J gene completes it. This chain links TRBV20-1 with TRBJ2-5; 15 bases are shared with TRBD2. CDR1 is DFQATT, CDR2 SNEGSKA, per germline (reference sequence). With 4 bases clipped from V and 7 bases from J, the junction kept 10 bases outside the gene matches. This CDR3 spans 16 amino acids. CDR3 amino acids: CSAIIGTSGGKGTQYF. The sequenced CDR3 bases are TGCAGTGCTATCATCGGGACTAGCGGGGGGAAAGGGACC.